These T cell receptor beta chains were read from a single sample in a study of cytomegalovirus exposure and HLA in healthy donors. Data came from immunoSEQ multiplex PCR; TCRdb stores just in-frame clones and leaves some out. The sample totals about 51,000 clones. The material sequenced was PBMCs. Receptors were obtained from a man in his forties in good health and CMV-seropositive. CDR3s include the opening cysteine and the closing phenylalanine or tryptophan. A D gene is named only where the DNA matches it firmly.

d_call | j_call | v_call | cdr3_aa | cdr3_nt
- | TRBJ1-2 | TRBV6-1 | CASSEGSGSYGYTF | TGTGCCAGCAGTGAGGGCAGCGGAAGCTATGGCTACACCTTC
TRBD2 | TRBJ2-7 | TRBV7-8 | CASSLAGGLDEQYF | TGTGCCAGCAGTTTAGCGGGAGGGCTGGACGAGCAGTACTTC
- | TRBJ2-7 | TRBV19 | CASSIGGSSYEQYF | TGTGCCAGTAGTATTGGTGGGAGCTCCTACGAGCAGTACTTC
TRBD2 | TRBJ2-7 | TRBV7-2 | CASSLTSGGAAYEQYF | TGTGCCAGCAGCTTAACTAGCGGGGGGGCGGCTTACGAGCAGTACTTC
TRBD2 | TRBJ2-1 | TRBV9 | CASSPQIAGNDNEQFF | TGTGCCAGCAGCCCCCAAATAGCGGGCAATGACAATGAGCAGTTCTTC
TRBD2 | TRBJ2-7 | TRBV25-1 | CASSEGLEEYF | TGTGCCAGCAGTGAAGGACTAGAGGAGTACTTC
- | TRBJ1-4 | TRBV5-4 | CASSFQGGREKLFF | TGTGCCAGCAGCTTTCAGGGTGGCAGAGAAAAACTGTTTTTT
- | TRBJ1-5 | TRBV19 | CASSVRKSRVKNQPQHF | TGTGCCAGTAGTGTCCGAAAAAGCCGGGTCAAAAATCAGCCCCAGCATTTT
TRBD1 | TRBJ2-7 | TRBV9 | CASSPRDRSYEQYF | TGTGCCAGCAGCCCTCGGGACAGGTCCTACGAGCAGTACTTC
- | TRBJ1-1 | TRBV2 | CASSLGQIRNTEAFF | TGTGCCAGCAGCCTCGGACAGATCAGGAACACTGAAGCTTTCTTT
- | TRBJ1-2 | TRBV29-1 | CSVRTEDGYTF | TGCAGCGTTCGGACGGAGGATGGCTACACCTTC
TRBD2 | TRBJ2-3 | TRBV5-4 | CASSWGLAGGTDTQYF | TGTGCCAGCAGCTGGGGACTAGCGGGGGGAACAGATACGCAGTATTTT
TRBD1 | TRBJ1-5 | TRBV2 | CASQGAPIGNQPQHF | TGTGCCAGTCAGGGGGCACCCATTGGCAATCAGCCCCAGCATTTT
- | TRBJ1-5 | TRBV15 | CATLRGGGDDQPQHF | TGTGCCACCCTCCGAGGAGGAGGCGACGATCAGCCCCAGCATTTT
- | TRBJ2-5 | TRBV15 | CATSRDPAGEQYF | TGTGCCACCAGCAGAGACCCCGCCGGGGAGCAGTACTTC
- | TRBJ2-3 | TRBV5-1 | CASSLELLNTQYF | TGCGCCAGCAGCTTGGAGCTTTTGAATACGCAGTATTTT
- | TRBJ1-2 | TRBV23-1 | CASSPWGGQDYGYTF | TGCGCCAGCAGTCCCTGGGGGGGACAAGACTATGGCTACACCTTC
- | TRBJ2-7 | TRBV5-1 | CASSSFAGPTYEQYF | TGCGCCAGCAGCTCTTTCGCAGGGCCCACCTACGAGCAGTACTTC
TRBD2 | TRBJ2-5 | TRBV5-1 | CASSLGGTNRETQYF | TGCGCCAGCAGCTTGGGCGGGACTAACCGGGAGACCCAGTACTTC
TRBD2 | TRBJ2-1 | TRBV7-6 | CASREFGTGGRGEQFF | TGTGCCAGCAGGGAATTCGGAACGGGAGGGAGGGGTGAGCAGTTCTTC
- | TRBJ2-1 | TRBV7-9 | CASSPTTVNEQFF | TGTGCCAGCAGCCCGACGACTGTCAATGAGCAGTTCTTC
- | TRBJ2-3 | TRBV13 | CASSNALRAQYF | TGTGCCAGCAGCAACGCTCTCCGCGCGCAGTATTTT
TRBD2 | TRBJ2-1 | TRBV4-2 | CASSQDLPRLAGGDNEQFF | TGTGCCAGCAGCCAAGATCTTCCTCGACTAGCGGGGGGGGACAATGAGCAGTTCTTC
- | TRBJ1-2 | TRBV2 | CANLKVSEANYGYTF | TGTGCCAACTTAAAAGTTTCCGAAGCTAACTATGGCTACACCTTC
- | TRBJ1-2 | TRBV15 | CATSSGGDPGYTF | TGTGCCACCAGCAGCGGGGGGGATCCTGGCTACACCTTC
- | TRBJ2-7 | TRBV28 | CASSHNWGGSYEQYF | TGTGCCAGCAGTCACAACTGGGGCGGTTCCTACGAGCAGTACTTC
TRBD1 | TRBJ2-7 | TRBV27 | CASSLASGTGLLEQYF | TGTGCCAGCAGTTTAGCTTCTGGGACAGGGTTGCTCGAGCAGTACTTC
TRBD2 | TRBJ2-7 | TRBV29-1 | CSVEALAGDEQYF | TGCAGCGTTGAAGCTCTAGCGGGGGACGAGCAGTACTTC
- | TRBJ1-2 | TRBV6-5 | CASSYSAVETGTGYTF | TGTGCCAGCAGTTACTCTGCCGTGGAAACAGGAACGGGCTACACCTTC
- | TRBJ2-7 | TRBV7-8 | CASSLSGWGDYEQYF | TGTGCCAGCAGCTTATCGGGCTGGGGCGACTACGAGCAGTACTTC
- | TRBJ2-7 | TRBV5-1 | CASSSVHGGIDEQYF | TGCGCCAGCAGCTCCGTCCATGGGGGGATAGACGAGCAGTACTTC
- | TRBJ2-3 | TRBV19 | CASARAGIDTQYF | TGTGCCAGTGCGAGGGCGGGGATAGATACGCAGTATTTT
- | TRBJ1-1 | TRBV4-2 | CASSQTPQGNTEAFF | TGTGCCAGCAGCCAGACCCCCCAGGGGAACACTGAAGCTTTCTTT
- | TRBJ2-3 | TRBV14 | CASSPDLTDTQYF | TGTGCCAGCAGCCCAGACCTCACAGATACGCAGTATTTT
TRBD2 | TRBJ2-5 | TRBV5-1 | CASSLAASGGQETQYF | TGCGCCAGCAGCTTGGCCGCATCGGGGGGTCAAGAGACCCAGTACTTC
- | TRBJ2-3 | TRBV5-6 | CASSLGGGHPTDTQYF | TGTGCCAGCAGCTTGGGGGGGGGCCACCCCACAGATACGCAGTATTTT
TRBD2 | TRBJ2-6 | TRBV6-5 | CASSYDGRAGANVLTF | TGTGCCAGCAGTTACGACGGGAGGGCTGGGGCCAACGTCCTGACTTTC
TRBD1 | TRBJ1-3 | TRBV30 | CAWSLGSTGGNTIYF | TGTGCCTGGAGTCTCGGGTCGACAGGGGGAAACACCATATATTTT
TRBD1 | TRBJ2-5 | TRBV30 | CAWSLGTGETQYF | TGTGCCTGGAGCTTGGGGACAGGGGAGACCCAGTACTTC
TRBD1 | TRBJ2-7 | TRBV6-5 | CASSSQGTHYEQYF | TGTGCCAGCAGTTCACAGGGGACCCACTACGAGCAGTACTTC
- | TRBJ2-7 | TRBV13 | CASSPREVPYEQYF | TGTGCCAGCAGCCCGAGGGAGGTCCCCTACGAGCAGTACTTC
- | TRBJ2-1 | TRBV15 | CATSRYGTTYNEQFF | TGTGCCACCAGCAGATACGGGACAACCTACAATGAGCAGTTCTTC
- | TRBJ2-2 | TRBV7-9 | CASSLRSSEAGELFF | TGTGCCAGCAGCTTAAGGAGTAGCGAGGCCGGGGAGCTGTTTTTT